These 31 T cell receptor beta chains were sequenced from one sample in a study of cytomegalovirus exposure and HLA in healthy donors. PCR used 60 Vbeta primers and 13 Jbeta primers. TCRdb keeps only in-frame clones here, not all; method: immunoSEQ multiplex PCR. In the table there are 90,000 to 150,000 clones, around 84% of which are singletons. Sequenced sample: PBMCs. The receptors stem from a woman aged 25-40 years in good health and CMV-seropositive.

The rearrangement links TRBV7-9 to TRBJ1-4; 7 nucleotides align to TRBD1. V lost 4 bases and J lost 4; bases outside the gene matches: 12. CDR3 size: 17 residues. CDR1 and CDR2 from the germline V gene are SEHNR and FQNEAQ (reference sequence). The CDR3, as DNA: TGTGCCAGCAGCTCCGCGTACCCGGGACAGTATAATGAAAAACTGTTTTTT. It translates to CASSSAYPGQYNEKLFF.

The chain links TRBV9 to TRBJ2-5; D uncertain. This CDR3 is built from 13 residues. Germline-derived CDR1 and CDR2 are SGDLS and YYNGEE. Trimming shortened V by 3 bases and J by 3 bases, and 9 bases separated the two germline ends. The CDR3 loop is CASSDSPKETQYF. The CDR3 nucleotides read TGTGCCAGCAGCGACTCCCCCAAAGAGACCCAGTACTTC.

This chain connects TRBV13 to TRBJ1-5; D gene uncertain. V was cut by 0 bases and J by 0 bases, with 9 bases left in between. The CDR3 has 16 amino acids. CDR1 and CDR2 from the germline V gene are PRHDT and FYEKMQ (reference sequence). The CDR3 region has the DNA TGTGCCAGCAGCTTAGGGGGGAGAACTAGCAATCAGCCCCAGCATTTT. Amino acid sequence: CASSLGGRTSNQPQHF. The complete variable domain, with remaining parts taken from reference TRBV13 and TRBJ1-5, reads AAGVIQSPRHLIKEKRETATLKCYPIPRHDTVYWYQQGPGQDPQFLISFYEKMQSDKGSIPDRFSAQQFSDYHSELNMSSLELGDSALYFCASSLGGRTSNQPQHFGDGTRLSIL.

The chain links TRBV7-2 to TRBJ1-2, with D unclear. The V end was cut by 2 bases, the J end by 8 bases, with 15 bases between. From germline, CDR1 is SGHTA and CDR2 FQGNSA. CDR3 length: 14 amino acids. The CDR3 DNA reads TGTGCCAGCAGCTTAAGCTCATCTGGAGCAGGCTACACCTTC. Its translation: CASSLSSSGAGYTF. The variable domain in full, with the rest retrieved from reference TRBV7-2 and TRBJ1-2, is GAGVSQSPSNKVTEKGKDVELRCDPISGHTALYWYRQSLGQGLEFLIYFQGNSAPDKSGLPSDRFSAERTGGSVSTLTIQRTQQEDSAVYLCASSLSSSGAGYTFGSGTRLTVV.

Points on this clone: This specimen includes other DNA sequences encoding the same CDR3. This chain joins TRBV5-4 and TRBJ2-5; TRBD2 aligns across 15 bases. This CDR3 is built from 16 residues. The V gene's germline CDR1 is SGHNT and CDR2 YYREEE (reference sequence). V dropped 3 bases and J dropped 5; count of bases not matched to a gene: 5. In DNA form, the CDR3 reads TGTGCCAGCAGCTCTGGACTAGCGGGGGGGCTGGAGACCCAGTACTTC. This encodes CASSSGLAGGLETQYF. The entire variable domain, with the rest obtained from reference TRBV5-4 and TRBJ2-5, is as follows: ETGVTQSPTHLIKTRGQQVTLRCSSQSGHNTVSWYQQALGQGPQFIFQYYREEENGRGNFPPRFSGLQFPNYSSELNVNALELDDSALYLCASSSGLAGGLETQYFGPGTRLLVL.

The rearrangement links TRBV29-1 to TRBJ2-7, with TRBD1 identical over 8 bases. This CDR3 spans 14 amino acids. The germline V gene encodes CDR1 SQVTM and CDR2 ANQGSEA. The ends lost 4 bases at V and 9 bases at J; junction bases unmatched: 14. Written as DNA, the CDR3 is TGCAGCGTTGTAAAATGGACAGGGCGATTTGTGCAGTACTTC. Encoded protein: CSVVKWTGRFVQYF.

The rearrangement links TRBV4-1 to TRBJ1-2; D call uncertain. This CDR3 contains 16 residues. In germline, CDR1 is MGHRA, CDR2 YSYEKL. V lost 4 bases to trimming and J lost 0 bases, with 15 bases between them. The CDR3 spells CASSPLGRRSNYGYTF. Here the CDR3 DNA reads TGCGCCAGCAGCCCCCTAGGAAGGAGGTCTAACTATGGCTACACCTTC.

This chain links TRBV2 with TRBJ2-1, with D uncertain. Germline V gene sequence: CDR1 SNHLY, CDR2 FYNNEI. With 4 bases removed from V and 5 bases from J, the gap between germline ends came to 6 bases. The CDR3 has 12 amino acids. The DNA for the CDR3 is TGTGCCAGCAGTGTGAGAGACAATGAGCAGTTCTTC. It specifies CASSVRDNEQFF.

This clone has a handful of counts. V gene TRBV29-1 combines with J gene TRBJ1-3; D not certain. The CDR3 has 12 residues. Germline CDR1 is SQVTM and CDR2 is ANQGSEA. V gave up 0 bases and J gave up 4 bases, with 4 bases separating them. The CDR3 protein is CSVEESGNTIYF. The CDR3 bases are TGCAGCGTTGAAGAGTCGGGAAACACCATATATTTT. The full variable domain, its missing parts supplied by reference TRBV29-1 and TRBJ1-3, is SAVISQKPSRDICQRGTSLTIQCQVDSQVTMMFWYRQQPGQSLTLIATANQGSEATYESGFVIDKFPISRPNLTFSTLTVSNMSPEDSSIYLCSVEESGNTIYFGEGSWLTVV.

The table lists this clone with a few counts. The V call is TRBV7-2, the J call TRBJ2-5; possibly TRBD2 for D (6 bases). The CDR3 is 15 residues long. The germline V and J ends were trimmed by 2 bases and 4 bases, with 14 bases remaining between them. The V gene's germline CDR1 is SGHTA and CDR2 FQGNSA. The CDR3 DNA follows: TGTGCCAGCAGCTTACCACGGGGGATGACAGAGACCCAGTACTTC. Translated, it gives CASSLPRGMTETQYF.

In nucleotides, the CDR3 is TGTGCCAGCAGCCTTTCGGGGGGGACAGAAAATGAAAAACTGTTTTTT. Translated: CASSLSGGTENEKLFF. The chain combines TRBV4-2 with TRBJ1-4; 7 bases fit TRBD1. J was trimmed by 5 bases and V by 4 bases; bases with no gene match: 10. The CDR3 has 16 amino acids. Looked up from germline, CDR1 is LGHNA and CDR2 is YNFKEQ.

CDR3 protein: CASSQVRVKDTDTQYF. CDR3 coding DNA: TGTGCCAGCAGCCAAGTTCGGGTTAAGGACACAGATACGCAGTATTTT. The chain uses TRBV4-2 and TRBJ2-3, with no clear D. The length of the CDR3 is 16 residues. With 1 base removed from V and 2 bases from J, the gap between germline ends came to 13 bases. CDR1 is LGHNA and CDR2 is YNFKEQ in the germline V gene.

The chain has TRBV10-3 and TRBJ2-7; 8 nucleotides match TRBD1. Germline V gives CDR1 ENHRY, CDR2 SYGVKD. The V and J ends lost 0 bases and 5 bases, in that order; junction bases with no gene match: 3. The CDR3 totals 14 residues. Written as DNA, the CDR3 is TGTGCCATCAGTGAGTCGAAGACAGGGGACGAGCAGTACTTC. Translation: CAISESKTGDEQYF.

This chain joins TRBV5-1 and TRBJ1-4; 7 positions match TRBD1. V shed 7 bases and J 8 bases; nucleotides not matched to a gene: 11. Germline values: CDR1 SGHRS, CDR2 YFSETQ. This CDR3 is 14 amino acids long. CDR3 DNA: TGCGCCAGCCACGCTACAGGGGAGGCGGAAAAACTGTTTTTT. Protein product: CASHATGEAEKLFF.

The chain couples TRBV7-9 to TRBJ1-5; weak D call: TRBD1 (6 bases). The V and J ends lost 5 bases and 0 bases respectively, with 11 bases between them. This CDR3 comprises 15 residues. CDR1 and CDR2 (germline): SEHNR, FQNEAQ (reference sequence). The CDR3 here is CASSRTGNSNQPQHF. In DNA form, the CDR3 reads TGTGCCAGCAGCCGAACAGGGAATAGCAATCAGCCCCAGCATTTT.

Note on this clone: Compared with germline, one end of the junction differs, possibly owing to a read error. The chain carries TRBV12-5 and TRBJ2-4; D is possibly TRBD2 (7 bases). From germline, CDR1 is LGHNT and CDR2 FRNRAP. This CDR3 is built from 16 residues. CDR3 sequence reads: CANGLVGGGRQNIQYF. The CDR3 nucleotides read TGTGCTAATGGTTTGGTAGGCGGGGGCCGGCAGAACATTCAGTACTTC.

The chain combines TRBV5-4 with TRBJ1-4; no clear D. Trimming pared 4 bases from V and 10 bases from J, leaving 23 bases between. The germline V gene encodes CDR1 SGHNT and CDR2 YYREEE (reference sequence). The CDR3 is made up of 16 amino acids. In DNA, the CDR3 is TGTGCCAGCAGCCCCGGTGAGACCAGGACCGCGGGAAAACTGTTTTTT. This codes for CASSPGETRTAGKLFF.

The V gene is TRBV12-5, the J gene TRBJ2-7; 9 nucleotides match TRBD1. The CDR3 contains 15 residues. Germline CDR1 reads LGHNT; CDR2 reads FRNRAP. Losses at the gene ends were 8 bases for V and 4 bases for J; bases not matched to a gene: 12. In DNA, the CDR3 is TGTGCTAGTATGGGATATCCGGACAGGGGTTACGAGCAGTACTTC. It translates to CASMGYPDRGYEQYF.

The sample holds a few counts of this clone. The CDR3 sequence is CASSLAVGTGRVHGYTF. CDR3 nucleotides: TGTGCCAGCAGCTTGGCCGTGGGGACAGGAAGGGTACATGGCTACACCTTC. V is TRBV5-5 and J is TRBJ1-2; 8 bases fit TRBD1. With V trimmed by 0 bases and J by 6 bases, 13 bases remained unmatched. Per germline, CDR1 SGHKS and CDR2 YYEKEE (reference sequence). The CDR3 totals 17 residues.

The chain recombines TRBV15 with TRBJ1-1; a weak D match, TRBD1 (5 bases). V dropped 2 bases and J dropped 5 bases, with 9 bases sitting between them. The germline CDR1 and CDR2 sequences are LNHNV and YYDKDF (reference sequence). The CDR3 length is 13 residues. DNA for the CDR3: TGTGCCACCAGCAGACAGGGTGGTACTGAAGCTTTCTTT. This codes for CATSRQGGTEAFF.

The rearrangement uses TRBV11-2 and TRBJ2-5; possibly TRBD1 for D (5 bases). The CDR3 runs 15 residues. The germline CDR1 and CDR2 sequences are SGHAT and FQNNGV. The V end lost 5 bases, the J end lost 4 bases, and 17 bases lay between the germline ends. This CDR3 is CASSPLGHRGETQYF. The DNA of the CDR3 is TGTGCCAGCAGCCCGCTCGGGCATAGGGGAGAGACCCAGTACTTC.

V usage is TRBV14 and J usage is TRBJ1-2; no clear D gene. CDR1 is SGHDN and CDR2 is FVKESK in the germline V gene. The CDR3 length is 13 residues. V was pared by 6 bases and J by 6 bases, with 14 bases between. The CDR3 DNA is TGTGCCAGCAGTTTACAATTGGGAGATGGCTACACCTTC. This gives the protein CASSLQLGDGYTF.

This CDR3 reads CASSSGTGGGYTEAFF. The CDR3 nucleotides read TGCGCCAGCAGCTCCGGGACAGGGGGCGGATACACTGAAGCTTTCTTT. The chain couples TRBV5-1 to TRBJ1-1, with 12 bases aligning to TRBD1. Germline V CDR1 and CDR2: SGHRS, YFSETQ. V shed 3 bases and J 3 bases; nucleotides not matched to a gene: 6. This CDR3 comprises 16 residues.

This clone was detected once. CDR3 in DNA: TGTGCCAGCAGGGACAGGGGGCTCAATCAGCCCCAGCATTTT. Its protein is CASRDRGLNQPQHF. The chain has TRBV2 and TRBJ1-5; TRBD1 agrees at 11 bases. The CDR3 totals 14 residues. After removal of 6 bases from V and 3 bases from J, the junction contained 1 base not matched to a gene. Germline V gene sequence: CDR1 SNHLY, CDR2 FYNNEI. Full variable domain (outside the CDR3, taken from reference TRBV2 and TRBJ1-5): EPEVTQTPSHQVTQMGQEVILRCVPISNHLYFYWYRQILGQKVEFLVSFYNNEISEKSEIFDDQFSVERPDGSNFTLKIRSTKLEDSAMYFCASRDRGLNQPQHFGDGTRLSIL.

This chain joins TRBV4-2 and TRBJ1-5; the match to TRBD1 covers 7 bases. V gave up 4 bases and J gave up 5 bases; unmatched junction bases: 5. In germline, CDR1 is LGHNA, CDR2 YNFKEQ. The CDR3 is 14 residues long. The CDR3 here is CASSPFDRDQPQHF. CDR3 DNA sequence: TGTGCCAGCAGCCCATTCGACAGGGATCAGCCCCAGCATTTT.

This sequence joins TRBV5-4 and TRBJ1-1; the match to TRBD1 covers 7 bases. CDR3 length equals 15 residues. CDR1 and CDR2 (germline): SGHNT, YYREEE (reference sequence). The junction had 7 bases not matched to a gene; V was cut back by 4 bases and J by 1 base. The CDR3: CASSPTTGSNTEAFF. CDR3 nucleotide sequence: TGTGCCAGCAGCCCGACGACAGGGTCGAACACTGAAGCTTTCTTT.

A single count supports this clone. This chain connects TRBV9 to TRBJ2-5, with TRBD1 matching 8 bases. This CDR3 is 16 amino acids long. From germline, CDR1 is SGDLS and CDR2 YYNGEE. V shed 0 bases, J shed 2 bases, and the junction held 6 bases outside the gene matches. CDR3 in DNA: TGTGCCAGCAGCGTAGCCCCAGGACAGGGTCAAGAGACCCAGTACTTC. Residues: CASSVAPGQGQETQYF.

This clone was seen only a few times. V usage is TRBV11-2 and J usage is TRBJ2-7; D might be TRBD2 (5 bases). CDR3 length: 12 amino acids. Germline-derived CDR1 and CDR2 are SGHAT and FQNNGV. The germline V and J ends were trimmed by 8 bases and 2 bases, with 10 bases remaining between them. DNA for the CDR3: TGTGCCAGCCTCGGGAAACCCTACGAGCAGTACTTC. Amino acid sequence: CASLGKPYEQYF.

V usage is TRBV7-2 and J usage is TRBJ1-1; D is unclear. The CDR3 loop spans 14 amino acids. V was clipped by 5 bases and J by 4 bases, with 14 bases between them. CDR1 is SGHTA, CDR2 FQGNSA, per germline. The CDR3 here is CASSLYHESTEAFF. The CDR3 DNA sequence: TGTGCCAGCAGCCTTTACCATGAGTCCACTGAAGCTTTCTTT. Looking up the rest from reference TRBV7-2 and TRBJ1-1 gives the full variable domain: GAGVSQSPSNKVTEKGKDVELRCDPISGHTALYWYRQSLGQGLEFLIYFQGNSAPDKSGLPSDRFSAERTGGSVSTLTIQRTQQEDSAVYLCASSLYHESTEAFFGQGTRLTVV.

Of note for this clone: This likely comes from a read error, as the CDR3 has no conserved phenylalanine or tryptophan at its end. The DNA is left out, because the CDR3 cannot be placed on it with certainty; the CDR3 is given as TCRdb lists it. The V gene is TRBV6-1, the J gene TRBJ1-5. The CDR3 extends over 12 residues, inclusive of both ends. Germline-derived CDR1 and CDR2 are MNHNS and SASEGT. Here the CDR3 reads CASSVAEGDAVI.

The V gene is TRBV2, the J gene TRBJ2-4; the match to TRBD1 covers 9 bases. The germline V gene has CDR1 SNHLY and CDR2 FYNNEI. CDR3 length: 14 amino acids. The V segment lost 7 bases and the J segment 7 bases; nucleotides outside the gene matches: 8. The CDR3 coding sequence is TGTGCCAGCATCCCGGGACAGGGTCTGAACATTCAGTACTTC. Its translation: CASIPGQGLNIQYF.